Described below is a single T cell receptor beta chain sequence and its context. The data stem from a study of blood T cell repertoires in COVID-19. Study context: The cDNA or gDNA used as material had been derived from T cells, B-cell-depleted T cells, or PBMCs.

Using immunoSEQ multiplex PCR, the repertoire was profiled, and TCRdb retains in-frame clones only, with some absent. The top ten hold roughly 4% of the sample, which has some 130,000 clones, about 89% seen once. CDR3 size: 13 residues. V lost 4 bases, J lost 2 bases, and 8 bases lay in between. This sequence was found in a man in his 60s with COVID-19, enrolled during active disease. Material: peripheral blood. The chain recombines TRBV23-1 with TRBJ1-2; D ambiguous. TRBV23-1 is an open reading frame whose function is uncertain. The CDR3 DNA follows: TGCGCCAGCAGTCTACAGAAGAACTATGGCTACACCTTC. Its protein is CASSLQKNYGYTF.